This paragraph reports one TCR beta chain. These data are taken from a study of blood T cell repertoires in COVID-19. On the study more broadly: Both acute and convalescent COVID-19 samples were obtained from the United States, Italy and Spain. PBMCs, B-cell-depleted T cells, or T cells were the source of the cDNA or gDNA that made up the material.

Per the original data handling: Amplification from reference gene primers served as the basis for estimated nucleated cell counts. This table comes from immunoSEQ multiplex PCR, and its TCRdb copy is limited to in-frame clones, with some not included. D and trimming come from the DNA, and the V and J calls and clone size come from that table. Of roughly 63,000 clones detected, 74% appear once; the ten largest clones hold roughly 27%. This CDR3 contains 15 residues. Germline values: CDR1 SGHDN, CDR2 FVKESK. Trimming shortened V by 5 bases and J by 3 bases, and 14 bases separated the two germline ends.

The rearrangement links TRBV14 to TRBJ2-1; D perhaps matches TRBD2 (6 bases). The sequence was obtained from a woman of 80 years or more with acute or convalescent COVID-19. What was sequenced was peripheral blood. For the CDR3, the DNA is TGTGCCAGCAGCAATACCGGGACTTACTACAATGAGCAGTTCTTC. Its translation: CASSNTGTYYNEQFF.